A selection of T cell receptor beta chains follows, all from one sample in a study of T cell repertoires in aging, cancer and after chemotherapy. TCRdb reanalysed the multiplex PCR reads using MiXCR and keeps one entry per CDR3 protein. The sample shows roughly 3,200 distinct CDR3 sequences, roughly 24% of them seen only once. The sequenced sample consisted of blood. These receptors all come from a human donor with a solid tumor. The CDR3 runs from the conserved cysteine through the conserved F or W. D genes are given only for firm matches. Rows give clone size only sometimes, using once, few, many, or a class for an expanded clone.

CDR3 length,J gene,D gene,clone size,V gene,CDR3 DNA,CDR3 protein
12,TRBJ1-2,TRBD1,large,TRBV29-1,TGCAGCGTTGTGGACAGGGGGATTGGCTACACCTTC,CSVVDRGIGYTF
17,TRBJ2-1,.,medium-sized,TRBV6-5,TGTGCCAGCAGTCCCTTCCTCCCTATAAACTCCTACAATGAGCAGTTCTTC,CASSPFLPINSYNEQFF
11,TRBJ2-1,.,medium-sized,TRBV7-2,TGTGCCAGCAGCTCCCTGTATGAGCAGTTCTTC,CASSSLYEQFF
16,TRBJ1-2,.,medium-sized,TRBV19,TGTGCCAGTAGTGGTCGGGGACTACAAAACTATGATGGCTACACCTTC,CASSGRGLQNYDGYTF
15,TRBJ1-5,TRBD1,medium-sized,TRBV12-3/TRBV12-4,TGTGCCAGCAGTACGACAGGGTCCTACGATCAGCCCCAGCATTTT,CASSTTGSYDQPQHF
11,TRBJ2-2,.,few,TRBV5-1,TGCGCCAGCAGCTTGGCCGGGGAGCTGTTTTTT,CASSLAGELFF
12,TRBJ1-2,.,medium-sized,TRBV12-3/TRBV12-4,TGTGCCAGCAGTTCGCTCATTCGGGGCTACACCTTC,CASSSLIRGYTF
16,TRBJ1-3,TRBD1,.,TRBV4-2,TGTGCCAGCAGCCCAGGACAGGGCTCCCCTGGAAACACCATATATTTT,CASSPGQGSPGNTIYF
12,TRBJ2-5,.,medium-sized,TRBV12-3/TRBV12-4,TGTGCCAGCAGTTCAAATCTGGAGACCCAGTACTTC,CASSSNLETQYF
18,TRBJ2-6,.,medium-sized,TRBV12-3/TRBV12-4,TGTGCCAGCAGACCCCTCTCCGGGACGACATCTGGGGCCAACGTCCTGACTTTC,CASRPLSGTTSGANVLTF
16,TRBJ2-1,.,.,TRBV29-1,TGCAGCGTTGGACAGGGGGGGACTAGCATCGGCCTAAAGCAGTTCTTC,CSVGQGGTSIGLKQFF
16,TRBJ1-1,TRBD1,.,TRBV6-4,TGTGCCAGCAGCCCGGGACAGGGGTCGCGGAACACTGAAGCTTTCTTT,CASSPGQGSRNTEAFF
12,TRBJ2-7,.,medium-sized,TRBV14,TGTGCCAGCAGCCCAGCAAACTACGAGCAGTACTTC,CASSPANYEQYF
14,TRBJ1-1,TRBD1,medium-sized,TRBV12-3/TRBV12-4,TGTGCCAGCAGCCCGACAGGGGGGGTTACTGAAGCTTTCTTT,CASSPTGGVTEAFF
13,TRBJ2-5,.,medium-sized,TRBV6-2/TRBV6-3,TGTGCCAGCAGTAGGACAGAGCAAGAGACCCAGTACTTC,CASSRTEQETQYF
15,TRBJ1-6,.,medium-sized,TRBV5-6,TGTGCCAGCAGCCTGTTGGGTAACGTTAATTCACCCCTCCACTTT,CASSLLGNVNSPLHF
13,TRBJ1-2,.,medium-sized,TRBV5-4,TGTGCCAGCAGCTTGTCATCAGGGGTGGGCTACACCTTC,CASSLSSGVGYTF
11,TRBJ2-7,.,.,TRBV11-2,TGTGCCAGCAGCTTAGCTCCGGAGCAGTACTTC,CASSLAPEQYF
13,TRBJ2-7,.,medium-sized,TRBV6-2/TRBV6-3,TGTGCCAGCAGTTACGAGGAGGACTACGAGCAGTACTTC,CASSYEEDYEQYF
12,TRBJ1-3,.,few,TRBV14,TGTGCCAGCAGCCAAGTTCCAAACACCATATATTTT,CASSQVPNTIYF
15,TRBJ2-5,TRBD1,medium-sized,TRBV12-3/TRBV12-4,TGTGCCAGCAGCCTCGGACAGGGATATCAAGAGACCCAGTACTTC,CASSLGQGYQETQYF
15,TRBJ2-7,.,.,TRBV2,TGTGCCAGCTTTAGAAATACAGGGATCTCCTACGAGCAGTACTTC,CASFRNTGISYEQYF
13,TRBJ2-1,.,many,TRBV4-3,TGCGCCAGCAGCCAAGTCTCCACCCCTGAGCAGTTCTTC,CASSQVSTPEQFF
13,TRBJ1-5,.,.,TRBV4-2,TGTGCCAGCAGCCAAGGAGCTAGTCAGCCCCAGCATTTT,CASSQGASQPQHF
15,TRBJ2-2,TRBD1,.,TRBV20-1,TGCAGTGCTAGTGACACCGGGACAGGCAACGGGGAGCTGTTTTTT,CSASDTGTGNGELFF
15,TRBJ2-1,.,medium-sized,TRBV6-2/TRBV6-3,TGTGCCAGCAGTTACATTTCAGGGGCGTACAATGAGCAGTTCTTC,CASSYISGAYNEQFF
17,TRBJ2-2,TRBD2,medium-sized,TRBV4-2,TGTGCCAGCAGCCAAGGTCGGGGGGGCCACGGTGCCGGGGAGCTGTTTTTT,CASSQGRGGHGAGELFF
16,TRBJ1-5,.,medium-sized,TRBV19,TGTGCCAGTAGTACCCCGACAATTTATAGCAATCAGCCCCAGCATTTT,CASSTPTIYSNQPQHF
20,TRBJ2-3,TRBD1,large,TRBV5-6,TGTGCCAGCAGCCTCGACCTCGGGACAGGGGGCGCGTGGGGTACAGATACGCAGTATTTT,CASSLDLGTGGAWGTDTQYF
13,TRBJ1-1,TRBD1,.,TRBV20-1,TGCAGTGCAGGGACAGGGGTTGACACTGAAGCTTTCTTT,CSAGTGVDTEAFF
14,TRBJ1-1,.,few,TRBV7-2,TGTGCCAGCAGCTTAGCAACCCGGGGCACTGAAGCTTTCTTT,CASSLATRGTEAFF
13,TRBJ2-2,.,large,TRBV5-5,TGTGCCAGCAGCTTGGGGAACACCGGGGAGCTGTTTTTT,CASSLGNTGELFF
16,TRBJ2-1,.,.,TRBV9,TGTGCCAGCAGCGTAGAAGCCGGGGGCCACTCGGGCGAGCAGTTCTTC,CASSVEAGGHSGEQFF
15,TRBJ1-1,TRBD1,medium-sized,TRBV6-6,TGTGCCAGCGGACGGACAGGGGCATCGAACACTGAAGCTTTCTTT,CASGRTGASNTEAFF
12,TRBJ1-1,.,.,TRBV20-1,TGCAGTGCCCGGCGTATGAACACTGAAGCTTTCTTT,CSARRMNTEAFF
13,TRBJ1-1,TRBD1,medium-sized,TRBV19,TGTGCCAGTAGTATAGGAGGGGACAGGGAAGCTTTCTTT,CASSIGGDREAFF
13,TRBJ2-3,TRBD1,many,TRBV7-2,TGTGCCAGCGCGACAGGGGGCGGCGATACGCAGTATTTT,CASATGGGDTQYF
13,TRBJ2-1,.,medium-sized,TRBV27,TGTGCCAGCAGTTTATCCGCGGGGACTGAGCAGTTCTTC,CASSLSAGTEQFF
14,TRBJ2-7,TRBD1,.,TRBV6-5,TGTGCCAGCAGTTACACTTGGACAGGGGGCGAGCAGTACTTC,CASSYTWTGGEQYF
14,TRBJ1-2,.,large,TRBV11-1,TGTGCCAGCAGCTCAGAAGGGACTAACTATGGCTACACCTTC,CASSSEGTNYGYTF
15,TRBJ2-3,TRBD2,once,TRBV29-1,TGCAGCGTTGGTGCAGCGGGGGTTAGCACAGATACGCAGTATTTT,CSVGAAGVSTDTQYF
15,TRBJ1-2,.,.,TRBV10-1,TGCGCCAGCAGTGAATCCTTCCAGGACCGCTATGGCTACACCTTC,CASSESFQDRYGYTF
16,TRBJ2-2,.,medium-sized,TRBV6-5,TGTGCCAGCAGTTACTCTGGCGGCAGGGGAGGAGGGGAGCTGTTTTTT,CASSYSGGRGGGELFF
12,TRBJ2-7,.,medium-sized,TRBV19,TGTCCCCTGGGGGGCTTCCAAGACCAGCAGTACTTC,CPLGGFQDQQYF
11,TRBJ1-1,.,few,TRBV7-2,TGTGCCAGCAGCTACGGGGGTAGGGCTTTCTTT,CASSYGGRAFF
16,TRBJ2-2,TRBD1,.,TRBV13,TGTGAAAGCACCATAAGGGACAGGGGCGAGACCGGGGAGCTGTTTTTT,CESTIRDRGETGELFF
13,TRBJ2-7,.,large,TRBV6-5,TGTGCCAGCAGCTCGGGACCAGTCTCCGAGCAGTACTTC,CASSSGPVSEQYF
15,TRBJ1-2,TRBD1,many,TRBV5-1,TGCGCCAGCAGCTTAAGGACAGGGACGGGGCATGGCTACACCTTC,CASSLRTGTGHGYTF
12,TRBJ1-5,.,few,TRBV12-3/TRBV12-4,TGTGCTAGTGCCCGAGGCAATCAGCCCCAGCATTTT,CASARGNQPQHF
15,TRBJ2-3,TRBD2,medium-sized,TRBV5-5,TGTGCCAGCAGCTTGACTAGCGGGGGGGCAGATACGCAGTATTTT,CASSLTSGGADTQYF
14,TRBJ2-3,.,.,TRBV4-3,TGCGCCAGCAGCCAAGGCTTGAGAGCAGATACGCAGTATTTT,CASSQGLRADTQYF
17,TRBJ1-2,.,medium-sized,TRBV5-3,TGTGCCAGAAGCTTGTGGAAGGAAGGCCAAGCTCTATATGGCTACACCTTC,CARSLWKEGQALYGYTF
19,TRBJ1-1,.,.,TRBV5-1,TGCGCCAGCAGCTTGGCCGCAATAGGGACGGCTTCTATGAACACTGAAGCTTTCTTT,CASSLAAIGTASMNTEAFF